The clone carrying this T cell receptor beta chain occurred a few times. Its antigen is still unknown. The sample comes from a study of identical twins. The study, taken as a whole, reports: Invariant T cells like MAIT and iNKT could partly confound the zero-insertion analyses. Low generation-probability sequences were in excess among twin-shared out-of-frame alpha sequences. Models underpredicted monozygotic twin sharing of out-of-frame TCR alpha.

TCRdb fed the 5' RACE reads into MiXCR, producing one record per CDR3 protein. The sample records 210,000 or so distinct CDR3 sequences, 7.5% being singletons. The ends lost 5 bases at V and 3 bases at J; junction bases unmatched: 12. The CDR3 totals 16 residues. These data also formed part of another study, on yellow fever vaccine responses in identical twins.

The sample comprised memory (CD45RO+) T cells sorted from blood. The sequence derives from a woman between 18 and 30 years old in good health. The chain links TRBV12-3 or TRBV12-4 to TRBJ2-7; 8 positions match TRBD2. The CDR3 sequence is CASSALGGGRDYEQYF. CDR3 DNA sequence: TGTGCCAGCAGTGCTCTCGGGGGGGGGCGCGACTACGAGCAGTACTTC.